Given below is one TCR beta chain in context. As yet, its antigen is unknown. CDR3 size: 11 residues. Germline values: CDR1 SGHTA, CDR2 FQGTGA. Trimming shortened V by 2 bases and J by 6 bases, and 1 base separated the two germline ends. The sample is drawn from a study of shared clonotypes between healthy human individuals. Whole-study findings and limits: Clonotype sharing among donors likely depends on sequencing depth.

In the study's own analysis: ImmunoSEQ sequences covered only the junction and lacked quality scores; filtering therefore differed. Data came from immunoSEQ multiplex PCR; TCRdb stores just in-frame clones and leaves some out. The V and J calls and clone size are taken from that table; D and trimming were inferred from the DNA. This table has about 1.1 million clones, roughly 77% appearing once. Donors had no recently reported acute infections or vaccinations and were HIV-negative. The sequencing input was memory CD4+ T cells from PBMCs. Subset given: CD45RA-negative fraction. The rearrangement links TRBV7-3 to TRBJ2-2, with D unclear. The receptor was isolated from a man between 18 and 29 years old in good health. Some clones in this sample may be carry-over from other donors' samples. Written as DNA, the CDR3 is TGTGCCAGCAGCTTATCCGGGGAGCTGTTTTTT. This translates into CASSLSGELFF.